A single sample is the source of the 24 T cell receptor beta chains below, sequenced in a study of graft-versus-host responses after intestinal transplantation. These TCRs are of unknown antigen specificity. Generated by immunoSEQ multiplex PCR, the TCRdb table keeps only in-frame clones and is missing some. The sample includes about 110,000 clones, 93% seen only once; the top ten take approximately 0.49%. Material: unstimulated CD8+ T cells sorted from spleen or lymph node cells, obtained before intestinal transplant. Every receptor here comes from a human donor who received an intestinal transplant.

The V gene is TRBV6-1, the J gene TRBJ2-1; D might be TRBD2 (5 bases). With 2 bases removed from V and 7 bases from J, the gap between germline ends came to 9 bases. This CDR3 region has 13 residues. Germline V gene sequence: CDR1 MNHNS, CDR2 SASEGT. For the CDR3, the DNA is TGTGCCAGCAGTGAATTAGGCGGGAATGAGCAGTTCTTC. This gives the protein CASSELGGNEQFF.

The chain combines TRBV5-6 with TRBJ2-5, with TRBD2 matching over 8 bases. Germline V gene sequence: CDR1 SGHDT, CDR2 YYEEEE. The CDR3 runs to 15 residues. After removal of 4 bases from V and 3 bases from J, the junction contained 8 bases not matched to a gene. CDR3 residues: CASSPSPAGEETQYF. The CDR3 nucleotides are TGTGCCAGCAGCCCGAGCCCAGCGGGAGAAGAGACCCAGTACTTC.

The chain carries TRBV5-1 and TRBJ2-1; D gene ambiguous. The CDR3 covers 14 residues. CDR1 and CDR2 from the germline V gene are SGHRS and YFSETQ. The V and J ends lost 0 bases and 0 bases respectively, with 4 bases between them. The CDR3 sequence is CASSLAGSYNEQFF. The CDR3 DNA reads TGCGCCAGCAGCTTGGCGGGCTCCTACAATGAGCAGTTCTTC.

The chain employs TRBV5-1 and TRBJ2-5; no clear D gene. Trimming shortened V by 2 bases and J by 4 bases, and 12 bases separated the two germline ends. Germline CDR1 reads SGHRS; CDR2 reads YFSETQ. The CDR3 is 14 residues long. CDR3 DNA sequence: TGCGCCAGCAGCTTTGAATCTGGTCGAGAGACCCAGTACTTC. Protein sequence: CASSFESGRETQYF.

Here the CDR3 DNA reads TGTGCCAGCAGCTTAGGTCCCTTAGCGGGAGTGATGAACACCGGGGAGCTGTTTTTT. It codes for CASSLGPLAGVMNTGELFF. The chain has TRBV11-2 and TRBJ2-2; 9 bases map to TRBD2. Germline V gene lookup returns CDR1 SGHAT and CDR2 FQNNGV. V dropped 1 base and J dropped 1; count of bases not matched to a gene: 10. CDR3 length: 19 amino acids. The entire variable domain, with the rest obtained from reference TRBV11-2 and TRBJ2-2, is as follows: EAGVAQSPRYKIIEKRQSVAFWCNPISGHATLYWYQQILGQGPKLLIQFQNNGVVDDSQLPKDRFSAERLKGVDSTLKIQPAKLEDSAVYLCASSLGPLAGVMNTGELFFGEGSRLTVL.

This clone was detected once. J is TRBJ2-7 and V is TRBV9; 10 nucleotides line up with TRBD1. Germline V CDR1 and CDR2: SGDLS, YYNGEE. The V and J ends lost 7 bases and 3 bases, in that order; junction bases with no gene match: 13. This CDR3 is built from 16 residues. DNA for the CDR3: TGTGCCAGCTCCCCGGGACAGGGGAGGGGGGGCTACGAGCAGTACTTC. This translates into CASSPGQGRGGYEQYF.

This clone was seen only once. This sequence joins TRBV6-1 and TRBJ2-1; D ambiguous. Germline V CDR1 and CDR2: MNHNS, SASEGT. This CDR3 spans 11 amino acids. Trimming stripped 7 bases from V and 6 bases from J, with 7 bases between. The CDR3 bases are TGTGCCAGCACCCTCCCCAATGAGCAGTTCTTC. Translation: CASTLPNEQFF.

The CDR3 reads CASSVGTVEGDTQYF. CDR3 nucleotide sequence: TGTGCCAGCAGCGTTGGGACGGTAGAAGGAGATACGCAGTATTTT. This rearrangement joins TRBV5-8 to TRBJ2-3; TRBD1 or TRBD2 may be the D gene (5 bases each). The germline V gene encodes CDR1 SGHTS and CDR2 YDEGEE. The CDR3 has 15 amino acids. V lost 4 bases and J 5 bases, leaving 17 bases between the germline ends.

The V call is TRBV27, the J call TRBJ1-3, with a weak D call TRBD1 (5 bases). Trimming left V 4 bases short and J 0 bases short, with 16 bases between. The CDR3 runs 17 residues. Germline V lookup: CDR1 MNHEY, CDR2 SMNVEV (reference sequence). Here the CDR3 DNA reads TGTGCCAGCAGTTCGTCCGGGACCTATAGCTCTGGAAACACCATATATTTT. Its protein product is CASSSSGTYSSGNTIYF.

The V gene is TRBV9, the J gene TRBJ2-1; TRBD1 is a possible D gene (5 bases). CDR3 length: 15 amino acids. Germline CDR1 is SGDLS and CDR2 is YYNGEE. V dropped 0 bases and J dropped 10 bases, with 17 bases sitting between them. The CDR3 sequence is CASSVGGPASSEQFF. The CDR3 DNA reads TGTGCCAGCAGCGTAGGGGGCCCCGCATCTTCGGAGCAGTTCTTC.

This clone has more than one count but fewer than ten. V gene TRBV6-1 combines with J gene TRBJ2-7, with D unresolved. Per germline, CDR1 MNHNS and CDR2 SASEGT. The CDR3 has 12 residues. V shed 3 bases and J shed 4 bases, with 7 bases lying between them. In DNA form, the CDR3 reads TGTGCCAGCAGTGAGGTCGCTTACGAGCAGTACTTC. Protein: CASSEVAYEQYF.

The V and J genes are TRBV6-1 and TRBJ2-7; weak D call: TRBD1 (6 bases). Germline-derived CDR1 and CDR2 are MNHNS and SASEGT. The CDR3 length is 15 residues. Trimming removed 0 bases at V and 2 bases at J, with 11 bases between. For the CDR3, the DNA is TGTGCCAGCAGTGAAGCGCCAGGGGCTACCTACGAGCAGTACTTC. This sequence encodes CASSEAPGATYEQYF.

The chain joins TRBV6-1 to TRBJ2-7, with 14 bases aligning to TRBD2. The CDR3 extends over 16 amino acids. The ends lost 2 bases at V and 4 bases at J; junction bases unmatched: 4. The germline CDR1 and CDR2 sequences are MNHNS and SASEGT. The chain's CDR3 is CASSEIGTSGSYEQYF. The CDR3 region has the DNA TGTGCCAGCAGTGAAATAGGGACTAGCGGGAGTTACGAGCAGTACTTC.

V gene TRBV4-2 combines with J gene TRBJ2-5; 8 positions agree with TRBD2. Germline V gives CDR1 LGHNA, CDR2 YNFKEQ. V gave up 3 bases and J gave up 3 bases; unmatched junction bases: 12. This CDR3 has 17 amino acids. CDR3 in amino acids: CASSHDDLLAAKETQYF. As DNA, the CDR3 is TGTGCCAGCAGCCACGACGACCTACTAGCGGCCAAAGAGACCCAGTACTTC.

The gene calls are TRBV5-4 and TRBJ1-1; 7 bases align to TRBD1. The germline V gene has CDR1 SGHNT and CDR2 YYREEE (reference sequence). The CDR3 runs 12 residues. J gave up 8 bases and V 5 bases, and 6 bases lay outside the gene matches. The CDR3 loop is CASSQTGEEAFF. For the CDR3, the DNA is TGTGCCAGCAGTCAAACAGGGGAGGAAGCTTTCTTT.

The chain is built from TRBV9 and TRBJ2-3, with TRBD2 identical over 7 bases. The V gene's germline CDR1 is SGDLS and CDR2 YYNGEE. The V gene end was trimmed by 0 bases and the J gene end by 2 bases; junction bases not matched to a gene: 3. The length of the CDR3 is 15 residues. The chain's CDR3 is CASSVEGLFTDTQYF. CDR3 nucleotide sequence: TGTGCCAGCAGCGTAGAGGGACTATTCACAGATACGCAGTATTTT.

The J gene is TRBJ2-7, the V gene TRBV21-1; the DNA was not used to check the table's D call, TRBD2. TRBV21-1 is flagged as a pseudogene. The CDR3 covers 14 residues. CDR3 sequence: CASSGLAGVYEQYF. The CDR3 DNA reads TGTGCCAGCAGCGGACTAGCGGGAGTCTACGAGCAGTACTTC.

V is TRBV13 and J is TRBJ2-7; 9 nucleotides line up with TRBD1. With 5 bases clipped from V and 7 bases from J, the junction kept 18 bases outside the gene matches. This CDR3 has 17 amino acids. Germline lookup yields CDR1 PRHDT and CDR2 FYEKMQ (reference sequence). As DNA, the CDR3 is TGTGCCAGCAGCACGAACGATCCGGGACAGGGAGTATATGAGCAGTACTTC. This codes for CASSTNDPGQGVYEQYF.

This chain uses TRBV10-3 with TRBJ1-1; perhaps TRBD1 as D (5 bases). Trimming pared 2 bases from V and 8 bases from J, leaving 15 bases between. The CDR3 spans 14 residues. Germline V gene lookup returns CDR1 ENHRY and CDR2 SYGVKD. CDR3 DNA sequence: TGTGCCATCAGTGAGCAACCGGGGACGGACGAAGCTTTCTTT. This codes for CAISEQPGTDEAFF.

The gene calls are TRBV29-1 and TRBJ2-2, with TRBD2 matching over 8 bases. With 6 bases clipped from V and 0 bases from J, the junction kept 6 bases outside the gene matches. Germline-derived CDR1 and CDR2 are SQVTM and ANQGSEA. This CDR3 spans 15 amino acids. The CDR3 bases are TGCAGCGTCGTCACTAGCGGTACGAACACCGGGGAGCTGTTTTTT. Translation gives CSVVTSGTNTGELFF.

The chain carries TRBV11-3 and TRBJ1-1; perhaps TRBD1 as D (5 bases). The CDR3 contains 18 residues. Germline V gives CDR1 SGHNT, CDR2 YENEEA. The V gene lost 4 bases and the J gene lost 0 bases, with 21 bases spanning the gap. CDR3: CASSSGESTGHMNTEAFF. DNA of the CDR3: TGTGCCAGCAGCTCGGGGGAATCGACCGGACACATGAACACTGAAGCTTTCTTT.

V usage is TRBV6-5 and J usage is TRBJ2-7, with D possibly matching TRBD2 (7 bases). The CDR3 is made up of 15 amino acids. In germline, CDR1 is MNHEY, CDR2 SVGAGI. Trimming took 6 bases from V and 3 from J, leaving 18 bases between them. The CDR3 nucleotides read TGTGCCAGCAGCGGGGGGCCCGGCGGCTACTACGAGCAGTACTTC. This translates into CASSGGPGGYYEQYF.

This chain uses TRBV4-1 with TRBJ1-1; D gene ambiguous. This CDR3 has 13 amino acids. From germline, CDR1 is MGHRA and CDR2 YSYEKL. V lost 0 bases, J lost 7 bases, and 9 bases lay in between. In DNA form, the CDR3 reads TGCGCCAGCAGCCAAGATCTGGCAGATGAAGCTTTCTTT. This sequence encodes CASSQDLADEAFF.

The rearrangement links TRBV7-6 to TRBJ2-7; D gene uncertain. This CDR3 comprises 12 residues. V gave up 7 bases and J gave up 0 bases, with 7 bases separating them. CDR1 is SGHVS and CDR2 is FNYEAQ in the germline V gene. DNA for the CDR3: TGTGCCAGCACCTCGAGCTCCTACGAGCAGTACTTC. This gives the protein CASTSSSYEQYF.